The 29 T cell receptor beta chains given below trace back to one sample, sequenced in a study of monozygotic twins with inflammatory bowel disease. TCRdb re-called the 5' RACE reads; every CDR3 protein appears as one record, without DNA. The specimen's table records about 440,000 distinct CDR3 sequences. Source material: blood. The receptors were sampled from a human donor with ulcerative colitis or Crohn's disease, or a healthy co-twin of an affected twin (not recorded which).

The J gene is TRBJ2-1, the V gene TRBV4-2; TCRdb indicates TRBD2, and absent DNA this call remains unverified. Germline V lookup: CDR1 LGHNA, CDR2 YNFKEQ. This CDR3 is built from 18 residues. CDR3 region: CASSQALSGGGSYNEQFF.

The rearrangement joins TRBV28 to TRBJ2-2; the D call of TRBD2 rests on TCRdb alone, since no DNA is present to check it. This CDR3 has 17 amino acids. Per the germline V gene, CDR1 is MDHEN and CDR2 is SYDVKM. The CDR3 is CATLTAGLAGNTGELFF.

CDR3 loop: CASSVSSGGYNEQFF. The chain uses TRBV9 and TRBJ2-1; TCRdb calls TRBD2, which cannot be checked without DNA. The CDR3 sequence is 15 residues long. CDR1 is SGDLS, CDR2 YYNGEE, per germline.

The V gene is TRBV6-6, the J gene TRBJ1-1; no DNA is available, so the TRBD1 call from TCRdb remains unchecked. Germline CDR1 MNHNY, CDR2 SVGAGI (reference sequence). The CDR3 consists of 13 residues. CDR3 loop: CASSYLKGTEAFF.

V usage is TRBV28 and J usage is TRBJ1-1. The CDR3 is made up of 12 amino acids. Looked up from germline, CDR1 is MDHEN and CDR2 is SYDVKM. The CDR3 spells CASSQRRVGAFF. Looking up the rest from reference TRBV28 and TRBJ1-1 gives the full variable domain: DVKVTQSSRYLVKRTGEKVFLECVQDMDHENMFWYRQDPGLGLRLIYFSYDVKMKEKGDIPEGYSVSREKKERFSLILESASTNQTSMYLCASSQRRVGAFFGQGTRLTVV.

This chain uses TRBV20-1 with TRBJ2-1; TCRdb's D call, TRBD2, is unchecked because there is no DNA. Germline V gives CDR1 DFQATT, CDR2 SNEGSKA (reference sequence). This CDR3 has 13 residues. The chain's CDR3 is CSASAGGGSEQFF.

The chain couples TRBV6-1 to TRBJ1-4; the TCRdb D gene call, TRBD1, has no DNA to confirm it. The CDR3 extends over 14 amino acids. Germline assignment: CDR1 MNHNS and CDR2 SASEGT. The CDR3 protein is CASSPGTDREKLFF.

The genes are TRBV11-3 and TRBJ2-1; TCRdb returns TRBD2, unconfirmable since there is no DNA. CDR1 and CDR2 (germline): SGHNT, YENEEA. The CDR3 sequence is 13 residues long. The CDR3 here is CASSLSPRGEQFF.

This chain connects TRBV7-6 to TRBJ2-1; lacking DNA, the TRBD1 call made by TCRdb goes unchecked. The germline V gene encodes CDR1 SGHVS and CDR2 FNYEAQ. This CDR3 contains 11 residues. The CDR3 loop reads CASSFGTEQFF.

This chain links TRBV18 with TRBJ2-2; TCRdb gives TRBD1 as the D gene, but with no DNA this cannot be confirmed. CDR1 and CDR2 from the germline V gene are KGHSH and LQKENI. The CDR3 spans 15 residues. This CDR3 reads CASSRRQGETGELFF. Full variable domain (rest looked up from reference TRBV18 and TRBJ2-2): NAGVMQNPRHLVRRRGQEARLRCSPMKGHSHVYWYRQLPEEGLKFMVYLQKENIIDESGMPKERFSAEFPKEGPSILRIQQVVRGDSAAYFCASSRRQGETGELFFGEGSRLTVL.

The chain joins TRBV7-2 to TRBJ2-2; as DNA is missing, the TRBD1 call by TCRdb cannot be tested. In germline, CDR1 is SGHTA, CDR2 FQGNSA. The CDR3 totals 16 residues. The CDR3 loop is CASSLRGGNTPGELFF.

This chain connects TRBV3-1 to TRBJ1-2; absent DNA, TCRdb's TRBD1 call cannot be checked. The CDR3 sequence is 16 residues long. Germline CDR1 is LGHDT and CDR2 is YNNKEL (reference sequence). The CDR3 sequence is CASSQDGTGPSYGYTF.

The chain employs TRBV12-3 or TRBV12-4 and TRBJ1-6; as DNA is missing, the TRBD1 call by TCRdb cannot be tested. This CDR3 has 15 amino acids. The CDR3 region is CASRDTQAYNSPLHF.

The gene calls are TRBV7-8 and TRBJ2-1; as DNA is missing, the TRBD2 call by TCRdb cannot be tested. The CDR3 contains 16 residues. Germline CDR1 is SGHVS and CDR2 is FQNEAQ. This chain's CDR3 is CASSLVVVAGNNEQFF.

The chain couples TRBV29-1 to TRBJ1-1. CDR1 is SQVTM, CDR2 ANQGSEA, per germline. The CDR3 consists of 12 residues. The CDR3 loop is CSVTWAGAEAFF. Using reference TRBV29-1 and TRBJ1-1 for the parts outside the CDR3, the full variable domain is SAVISQKPSRDICQRGTSLTIQCQVDSQVTMMFWYRQQPGQSLTLIATANQGSEATYESGFVIDKFPISRPNLTFSTLTVSNMSPEDSSIYLCSVTWAGAEAFFGQGTRLTVV.

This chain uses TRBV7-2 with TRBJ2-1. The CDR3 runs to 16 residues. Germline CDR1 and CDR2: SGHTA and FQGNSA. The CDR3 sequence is CASKLRDDRSYNEQFF.

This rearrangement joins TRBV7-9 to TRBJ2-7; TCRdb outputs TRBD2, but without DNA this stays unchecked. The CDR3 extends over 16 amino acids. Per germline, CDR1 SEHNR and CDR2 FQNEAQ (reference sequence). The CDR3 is CASSPLAPGVSNEQYF. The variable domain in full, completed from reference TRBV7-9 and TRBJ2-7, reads DTGVSQNPRHKITKRGQNVTFRCDPISEHNRLYWYRQTLGQGPEFLTYFQNEAQLEKSRLLSDRFSAERPKGSFSTLEIQRTEQGDSAMYLCASSPLAPGVSNEQYFGPGTRLTVT.

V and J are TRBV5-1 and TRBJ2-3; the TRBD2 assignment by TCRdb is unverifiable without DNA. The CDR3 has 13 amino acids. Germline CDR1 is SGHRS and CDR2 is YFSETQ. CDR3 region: CASSEGLTDTQYF.

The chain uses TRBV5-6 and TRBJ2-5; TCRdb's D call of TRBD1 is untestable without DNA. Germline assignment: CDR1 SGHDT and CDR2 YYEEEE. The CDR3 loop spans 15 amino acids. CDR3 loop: CASSLEAREQETQYF.

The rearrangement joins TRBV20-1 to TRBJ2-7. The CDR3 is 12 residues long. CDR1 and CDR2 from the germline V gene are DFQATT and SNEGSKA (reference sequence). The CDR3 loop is CSARDSFYEQYF.

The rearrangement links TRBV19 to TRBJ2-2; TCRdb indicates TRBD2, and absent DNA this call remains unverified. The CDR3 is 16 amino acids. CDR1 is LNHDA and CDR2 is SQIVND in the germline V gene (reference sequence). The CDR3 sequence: CASSILMASSTGELFF.

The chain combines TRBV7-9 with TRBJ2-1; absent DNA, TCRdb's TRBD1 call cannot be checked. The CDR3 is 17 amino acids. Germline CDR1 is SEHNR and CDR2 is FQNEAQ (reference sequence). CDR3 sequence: CASIFPSLSGSYNEQFF.

CDR3 in amino acids: CASSVSGRDNEQFF. The chain employs TRBV2 and TRBJ2-1; the D call of TRBD2 rests on TCRdb alone, since no DNA is present to check it. Germline CDR1 and CDR2: SNHLY and FYNNEI. This CDR3 has 14 amino acids.

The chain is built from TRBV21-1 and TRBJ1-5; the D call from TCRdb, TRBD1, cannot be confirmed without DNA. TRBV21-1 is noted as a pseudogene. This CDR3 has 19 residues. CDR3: CASTTLEGRGQEGNQPQHF.

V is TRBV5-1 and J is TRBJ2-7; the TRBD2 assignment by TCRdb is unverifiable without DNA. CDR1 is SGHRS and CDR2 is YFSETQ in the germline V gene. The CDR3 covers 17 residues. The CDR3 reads CASSRSPTSGSINEQYF.

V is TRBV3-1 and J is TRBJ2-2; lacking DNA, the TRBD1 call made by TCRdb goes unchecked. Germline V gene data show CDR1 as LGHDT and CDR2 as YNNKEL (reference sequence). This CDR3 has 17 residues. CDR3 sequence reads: CASSSSGERTNTGELFF.

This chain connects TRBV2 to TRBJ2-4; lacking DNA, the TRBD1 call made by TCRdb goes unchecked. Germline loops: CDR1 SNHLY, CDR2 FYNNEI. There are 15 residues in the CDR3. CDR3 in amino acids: CASSERRTGGNIQYF.

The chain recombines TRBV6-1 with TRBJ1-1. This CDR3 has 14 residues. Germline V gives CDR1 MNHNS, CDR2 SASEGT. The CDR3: CASRNGASNTEAFF.

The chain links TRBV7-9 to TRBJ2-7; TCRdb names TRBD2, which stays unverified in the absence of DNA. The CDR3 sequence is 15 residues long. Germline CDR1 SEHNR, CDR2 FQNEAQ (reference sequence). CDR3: CASSLASGGPHEQYF.